This T cell receptor (beta chain) was found in a study of blood T cell repertoires in COVID-19. For the study at large: Samples came from the United States, Italy and Spain, spanning acute and convalescent COVID-19. T cells, B-cell-depleted T cells, or PBMCs supplied cDNA or gDNA.

This CDR3 is 18 amino acids long. The germline V gene encodes CDR1 SGDLS and CDR2 YYNGEE. V was pared by 0 bases and J by 7 bases, with 16 bases of the junction left unmatched. In the original analysis: Estimation of nucleated cell counts was performed using reference gene primer amplification. Clones were read by immunoSEQ multiplex PCR, and TCRdb kept only the in-frame ones, dropping some. V and J calls and clone size are copied from that table; D and trimming were computed from the DNA. The table has about 200,000 clones, just under 90% seen once. Cohort placement rested on clinical history that participants reported themselves.

This sequence was found in a woman between 25 and 40 years old with acute COVID-19. Sample: PBMCs or T cells enriched from blood (not recorded which). The chain employs TRBV9 and TRBJ2-1, with 7 bases fitting TRBD2. CDR3 region: CASSVEASRGDLGNEQFF. The CDR3 bases are TGTGCCAGCAGCGTAGAGGCTTCACGGGGGGACTTGGGGAATGAGCAGTTCTTC.